The entry below gives a single TCR beta chain sequence along with its context. In the study's own analysis: Estimation of nucleated cell counts was performed using reference gene primer amplification. TCRdb's table, derived via immunoSEQ multiplex PCR, lists solely in-frame clones and lacks some. That table supplies the V and J calls and clone size; D and trimming were determined from the DNA. The table lists around 86,000 clones, around 87% of them singletons, with approximately 7.4% in the top ten. The data belong to a study of blood T cell repertoires in COVID-19. At the level of the study: Both acute and convalescent COVID-19 samples were obtained from the United States, Italy and Spain. T cells, B-cell-depleted T cells, or PBMCs supplied cDNA or gDNA.

V lost 0 bases and J lost 7; bases outside the gene matches: 4. The germline V gene has CDR1 SGHVS and CDR2 FNYEAQ. The CDR3 spans 15 residues. J is TRBJ1-4 and V is TRBV7-6; 8 bases map to TRBD1. The specimen was peripheral blood. The TCR originated in a human donor with acute or convalescent COVID-19. The donor label of this sample is uncertain. The CDR3, as DNA: TGTGCCAGCAGCTTAGCAGACAGGGGTTTTGAAAAACTGTTTTTT. This gives the protein CASSLADRGFEKLFF.